A selection of T cell receptor beta chains follows, all from one sample in a study of cytomegalovirus exposure and HLA in healthy donors. Sequencing used immunoSEQ multiplex PCR; TCRdb keeps in-frame clones, though not all of them. Counted here are hundreds of thousands of clones, around 89% occurring once; the ten biggest clones make up around 1%. Sequencing was performed on PBMCs. The source is a woman younger than 35 in good health and CMV-seronegative. Both conserved end residues are trimmed from each CDR3. Fields, in order: J gene, V gene, clone size, CDR3 protein. Clone sizes are given selectively: once, few, many, or a class where the clone is expanded.

J gene: TRBJ1-1
V gene: TRBV25-1
clone size: NA
CDR3 protein: ASSEHSLNTEAF

J gene: TRBJ2-7
V gene: TRBV29-1
clone size: NA
CDR3 protein: SVDGQGTEEQY

J gene: TRBJ1-2
V gene: TRBV30
clone size: NA
CDR3 protein: AWSPGDLYGYT

J gene: TRBJ2-1
V gene: TRBV7-2
clone size: NA
CDR3 protein: ASNPISGGGANEQF

J gene: NA
V gene: TRBV10-1
clone size: NA
CDR3 protein: ASSEDRVSYEQY

J gene: TRBJ2-3
V gene: TRBV5-4
clone size: NA
CDR3 protein: ASRSSGTGLIDTQY

J gene: TRBJ2-1
V gene: TRBV28
clone size: NA
CDR3 protein: ASTGREDSYNEQF

J gene: TRBJ2-7
V gene: TRBV4-1
clone size: NA
CDR3 protein: ASSQDSPLRGYEQY

J gene: TRBJ2-3
V gene: TRBV6-6
clone size: NA
CDR3 protein: ASSYSQGTTDTQY

J gene: TRBJ2-7
V gene: TRBV5-5
clone size: few
CDR3 protein: ASGPGLAGVGQY

J gene: TRBJ2-3
V gene: TRBV7-9
clone size: NA
CDR3 protein: ASSRPGTSGGPSNTQY

J gene: TRBJ1-1
V gene: TRBV28
clone size: NA
CDR3 protein: ASSLVLGGGTEAF

J gene: TRBJ2-7
V gene: TRBV5-1
clone size: NA
CDR3 protein: ASGWDSAPYEQY

J gene: TRBJ2-2
V gene: TRBV29-1
clone size: NA
CDR3 protein: SVRGGGPNTGELF

J gene: TRBJ2-1
V gene: TRBV9
clone size: NA
CDR3 protein: ASSSRSGRGHEQF

J gene: NA
V gene: TRBV2
clone size: NA
CDR3 protein: ASSERYYEQY

J gene: TRBJ2-1
V gene: TRBV10-1
clone size: few
CDR3 protein: ASSYLARSSYNEQF

J gene: TRBJ2-7
V gene: TRBV5-1
clone size: NA
CDR3 protein: ASSLARGSSYEQY

J gene: TRBJ2-7
V gene: TRBV4-2
clone size: NA
CDR3 protein: ASSQDLQVAYEQY

J gene: TRBJ2-1
V gene: TRBV18
clone size: NA
CDR3 protein: ASSPQGTGSYNEQF

J gene: TRBJ2-5
V gene: TRBV19
clone size: NA
CDR3 protein: ASSRSGQLETQY

J gene: TRBJ2-7
V gene: TRBV28
clone size: NA
CDR3 protein: ASSWDRGQGGDYEQY

J gene: TRBJ2-4
V gene: TRBV19
clone size: once
CDR3 protein: ASSLVIRPRLGGSKNIQY

J gene: TRBJ2-7
V gene: TRBV7-6
clone size: NA
CDR3 protein: ASSLDWTGDEQY

J gene: TRBJ2-3
V gene: TRBV4-1
clone size: NA
CDR3 protein: ASSQLASMVRVSSTDTQY

J gene: TRBJ2-1
V gene: TRBV4-2
clone size: few
CDR3 protein: ASSQEDRGAIYNEQF

J gene: TRBJ2-2
V gene: TRBV9
clone size: NA
CDR3 protein: ASSIGLVEYTGELF

J gene: TRBJ1-1
V gene: TRBV11-3
clone size: NA
CDR3 protein: ASSLDTLNTEAF

J gene: TRBJ1-2
V gene: TRBV6-5
clone size: once
CDR3 protein: ASSRDRAGYGYT

J gene: TRBJ1-6
V gene: TRBV6-5
clone size: NA
CDR3 protein: ASRNRTGGKWTLH

J gene: TRBJ2-5
V gene: TRBV5-1
clone size: NA
CDR3 protein: ASSWGTDQETQY

J gene: TRBJ1-5
V gene: TRBV19
clone size: once
CDR3 protein: ASRLYGQALNQPQH

J gene: TRBJ2-2
V gene: TRBV9
clone size: NA
CDR3 protein: ASSANIPTGELF

J gene: TRBJ1-2
V gene: TRBV2
clone size: NA
CDR3 protein: ASRATGTSYGYT

J gene: TRBJ2-2
V gene: TRBV9
clone size: NA
CDR3 protein: ASSVWGSTGELF

J gene: TRBJ2-7
V gene: TRBV10-3
clone size: NA
CDR3 protein: AISDYDRTSGLYEQY

J gene: TRBJ1-1
V gene: TRBV11-2
clone size: NA
CDR3 protein: ASSLRQGTEAF

J gene: TRBJ2-1
V gene: TRBV20-1
clone size: NA
CDR3 protein: SARLVREQF

J gene: TRBJ1-1
V gene: TRBV7-9
clone size: NA
CDR3 protein: ASRPRPTMNTEAF

J gene: TRBJ2-5
V gene: TRBV7-9
clone size: NA
CDR3 protein: ASRPAGGQETQY

J gene: TRBJ1-2
V gene: TRBV13
clone size: NA
CDR3 protein: ASSASEGGYT

J gene: TRBJ2-2
V gene: TRBV23-1
clone size: once
CDR3 protein: ASSQFSGGNTGELF

J gene: TRBJ2-1
V gene: TRBV29-1
clone size: NA
CDR3 protein: SQLGKGQDYNEQF

J gene: TRBJ2-7
V gene: TRBV5-6
clone size: NA
CDR3 protein: ASSLDLASGEQY

J gene: TRBJ1-5
V gene: TRBV5-4
clone size: once
CDR3 protein: ASSVGGQSNQPQH

J gene: TRBJ2-7
V gene: TRBV14
clone size: NA
CDR3 protein: ASSSLRHTYEQY

J gene: TRBJ2-1
V gene: TRBV5-1
clone size: once
CDR3 protein: ASSRSGVTYNEQF

J gene: TRBJ2-3
V gene: TRBV4-3
clone size: NA
CDR3 protein: ASSQDGLAGAGDTQY

J gene: TRBJ2-3
V gene: TRBV4-2
clone size: NA
CDR3 protein: ASSQDGGRPDTQY

J gene: TRBJ2-4
V gene: TRBV4-2
clone size: NA
CDR3 protein: ASRAGGDGNIQY

J gene: TRBJ2-5
V gene: TRBV5-1
clone size: NA
CDR3 protein: ASSLRAQEGEQY

J gene: TRBJ2-1
V gene: TRBV5-6
clone size: NA
CDR3 protein: ASNGGVYNEQF

J gene: TRBJ2-7
V gene: TRBV2
clone size: NA
CDR3 protein: ASSGVRGLNY

J gene: TRBJ2-1
V gene: TRBV6-4
clone size: NA
CDR3 protein: ASSVSGSTYNEQF

J gene: TRBJ1-4
V gene: TRBV4-1
clone size: NA
CDR3 protein: ASRRPGTGTSTNEKLF